Below are 20 T cell receptor beta chains sequenced from a single sample in a study of T cell responses to AZD1222 COVID-19 vaccine. The repertoire was sequenced with immunoSEQ multiplex PCR; TCRdb's copy has only in-frame clones and lacks some. The table lists 150,000 to 200,000 clones, 90% to 95% of them singletons. The sample here was peripheral blood, taken on day 0 of AZD1222 vaccination. The origin of the receptors is an adult in good health.

The chain has TRBV20-1 and TRBJ2-7; D is undetermined. Germline CDR1 DFQATT, CDR2 SNEGSKA (reference sequence). The V end was cut by 5 bases, the J end by 9 bases, with 11 bases between. This CDR3 spans 10 amino acids. CDR3 DNA: TGCAGTGCTTCGAAGACATGGCAGTACTTC. Amino acids: CSASKTWQYF.

The gene calls are TRBV4-1 and TRBJ1-5; D gene ambiguous. From germline, CDR1 is MGHRA and CDR2 YSYEKL. The V and J ends lost 3 bases and 0 bases respectively, with 6 bases between them. The CDR3 spans 14 residues. The CDR3 region is CASSHGSSNQPQHF. The CDR3 DNA sequence: TGCGCCAGCAGCCACGGGAGTAGCAATCAGCCCCAGCATTTT.

V and J are TRBV5-1 and TRBJ2-3; D is ambiguous. Between the trimmed V and J ends, which lost 4 bases and 2 bases, there was a span of 5 bases. Germline CDR1 SGHRS, CDR2 YFSETQ. CDR3 length: 12 residues. Here the CDR3 reads CASSDHTDTQYF. DNA of the CDR3: TGCGCCAGCAGCGACCACACAGATACGCAGTATTTT. The whole variable domain, filled in from reference TRBV5-1 and TRBJ2-3, reads KAGVTQTPRYLIKTRGQQVTLSCSPISGHRSVSWYQQTPGQGLQFLFEYFSETQRNKGNFPGRFSGRQFSNSRSEMNVSTLELGDSALYLCASSDHTDTQYFGPGTRLTVL.

The chain recombines TRBV7-9 with TRBJ2-7; a weak D match, TRBD2 (6 bases). CDR1 and CDR2 from the germline V gene are SEHNR and FQNEAQ (reference sequence). The CDR3 runs to 17 residues. The ends were cut back, 5 bases at V and 0 bases at J, with 20 bases in the middle. The CDR3, as DNA: TGTGCCAGCAGCAAGGAGGGTGGCCACCTAGACTCCTACGAGCAGTACTTC. It encodes CASSKEGGHLDSYEQYF.

CDR3 DNA sequence: TGTGCCAGCAGCTTAGTCACCGGGACAGGGGATGGCTACACCTTC. Its protein is CASSLVTGTGDGYTF. V is TRBV7-9 and J is TRBJ1-2; 10 bases agree with TRBD1. From germline, CDR1 is SEHNR and CDR2 FQNEAQ (reference sequence). The CDR3 is 15 amino acids. The junction had 5 bases not matched to a gene; V was cut back by 1 base and J by 6 bases.

As for this clone: Other DNA sequences in the same sample also yield this CDR3. The chain joins TRBV9 to TRBJ2-2; possible D gene TRBD1, 8 bases. The germline V gene has CDR1 SGDLS and CDR2 YYNGEE. V dropped 4 bases and J dropped 8 bases, with 15 bases sitting between them. The CDR3 loop spans 14 amino acids. DNA for the CDR3: TGTGCCAGCAGCCTCAGGGGGCGGGAGGGGGAGCTGTTTTTT. Its translation is CASSLRGREGELFF.

The chain carries TRBV15 and TRBJ1-5, with TRBD1 as a possible D gene (6 bases). Trimming removed 5 bases from V and 1 base from J, with 18 bases in between. This CDR3 contains 17 residues. The germline gives CDR1 LNHNV, CDR2 YYDKDF (reference sequence). The CDR3 region is CATSRFLRQDSNQPQHF. The CDR3 nucleotides are TGTGCCACCAGCCGATTCCTACGACAGGACAGCAATCAGCCCCAGCATTTT.

This clone was detected once. V and J are TRBV4-1 and TRBJ1-1; D not resolved. V was trimmed by 3 bases and J by 1 base, leaving 9 bases between them. Germline V gene data show CDR1 as MGHRA and CDR2 as YSYEKL. CDR3 length equals 14 residues. CDR3 DNA: TGCGCCAGCAGCCAGGAGGGCGGGAACACTGAAGCTTTCTTT. This gives the protein CASSQEGGNTEAFF.

The V call is TRBV20-1, the J call TRBJ2-1; D remains unclear. From germline, CDR1 is DFQATT and CDR2 SNEGSKA (reference sequence). CDR3 length: 15 amino acids. The V end lost 3 bases, the J end lost 6 bases, and 18 bases lay between the germline ends. In DNA form, the CDR3 reads TGCAGTGCTAGTGATCTGGGCCGAAACAGCAATGAGCAGTTCTTC. Its protein product is CSASDLGRNSNEQFF.

The chain is built from TRBV5-1 and TRBJ1-2; no clear D. Germline-derived CDR1 and CDR2 are SGHRS and YFSETQ. V was cut by 0 bases and J by 10 bases, with 7 bases left in between. The CDR3 totals 11 residues. CDR3 loop: CASSLEDTYTF. The CDR3 nucleotides read TGCGCCAGCAGCTTGGAAGATACCTACACCTTC. The whole variable domain, filled in from reference TRBV5-1 and TRBJ1-2, reads KAGVTQTPRYLIKTRGQQVTLSCSPISGHRSVSWYQQTPGQGLQFLFEYFSETQRNKGNFPGRFSGRQFSNSRSEMNVSTLELGDSALYLCASSLEDTYTFGSGTRLTVV.

The chain is built from TRBV18 and TRBJ2-7; D gene ambiguous. This CDR3 region has 14 residues. Germline loops: CDR1 KGHSH, CDR2 LQKENI. V lost 3 bases to trimming and J lost 2 bases, with 11 bases between them. In nucleotides, the CDR3 is TGTGCCAGCTCACCCGGCCAGTCAACCTACGAGCAGTACTTC. Its translation: CASSPGQSTYEQYF.

This clone was recorded once. CDR3 DNA: TGTGCCAGCAGCCCACGTTCGGAAAGTGAAGCTTTCTTT. This codes for CASSPRSESEAFF. The rearrangement joins TRBV3-1 (or the pseudogene TRBV3-2) to TRBJ1-1; D gene unclear. The V end lost 4 bases, the J end lost 7 bases, and 13 bases lay between the germline ends. The CDR3 contains 13 residues. In germline, CDR1 is LGHDT, CDR2 YNNKEL (reference sequence).

The V and J genes are TRBV5-8 and TRBJ1-2; perhaps TRBD1 as D (5 bases). From germline, CDR1 is SGHTS and CDR2 YDEGEE. The V end lost 2 bases, the J end lost 1 base, and 6 bases lay between the germline ends. The CDR3 has 13 residues. The CDR3 loop is CASSFDSNYGYTF. The CDR3 region has the DNA TGTGCCAGCAGCTTTGACAGTAACTATGGCTACACCTTC. The full variable domain, rest sourced from reference TRBV5-8 and TRBJ1-2, is EAGVTQSPTHLIKTRGQQATLRCSPISGHTSVYWYQQALGLGLQFLLWYDEGEERNRGNFPPRFSGRQFPNYSSELNVNALELEDSALYLCASSFDSNYGYTFGSGTRLTVV.

CDR3: CASSLGDRDSPLHF. CDR3 nucleotides: TGTGCCAGCAGCTTGGGGGACAGGGATTCACCCCTCCACTTT. This rearrangement joins TRBV5-4 to TRBJ1-6; 9 nucleotides agree with TRBD1. From germline, CDR1 is SGHNT and CDR2 YYREEE (reference sequence). With V trimmed by 0 bases and J by 8 bases, 0 bases remained unmatched. The CDR3 contains 14 residues.

The rearrangement uses TRBV15 and TRBJ2-7, with a weak D call TRBD1 (6 bases). Germline lookup yields CDR1 LNHNV and CDR2 YYDKDF (reference sequence). The CDR3 runs to 14 residues. V gave up 2 bases and J gave up 7 bases, with 15 bases separating them. This CDR3 reads CATSRRWDTLEQYF. CDR3 coding DNA: TGTGCCACCAGCAGAAGATGGGACACCCTGGAGCAGTACTTC.

The chain employs TRBV12-5 and TRBJ1-5, with D perhaps TRBD1 (5 bases). The germline V and J ends were trimmed by 1 base and 10 bases, with 17 bases remaining between them. Germline V CDR1 and CDR2: LGHNT, FRNRAP. This CDR3 is 15 amino acids long. CDR3 nucleotide sequence: TGTGCTAGTGGTTTGGCGCCGGGACCGATAATACCCCAGCATTTT. Amino acids: CASGLAPGPIIPQHF.

This chain links TRBV27 with TRBJ2-1; 9 nucleotides match TRBD1. Trimming at V came to 2 bases and at J to 3 bases, leaving 5 bases not matched to a gene. This CDR3 has 16 residues. The germline CDR1 and CDR2 sequences are MNHEY and SMNVEV (reference sequence). CDR3 in amino acids: CASSLDGTGYYNEQFF. Written as DNA, the CDR3 is TGTGCCAGCAGTTTAGACGGGACAGGGTACTACAATGAGCAGTTCTTC.

The chain joins TRBV19 to TRBJ2-3, with 7 bases lining up with TRBD2. J was trimmed by 4 bases and V by 2 bases; bases with no gene match: 18. This CDR3 is built from 19 residues. Germline values: CDR1 LNHDA, CDR2 SQIVND (reference sequence). The CDR3 sequence: CASSIMEGRGAGASDTQYF. In DNA form, the CDR3 reads TGTGCCAGTAGTATAATGGAGGGGCGAGGCGCGGGAGCCTCAGATACGCAGTATTTT.

The rearrangement uses TRBV6-2 or TRBV6-3 and TRBJ2-5; 12 bases are shared with TRBD2. The J segment lost 5 bases and the V segment lost 0 bases, leaving 4 bases of the junction unmatched. Germline CDR1 and CDR2: MNHEY and SVGEGT. CDR3 size: 16 residues. The CDR3 DNA reads TGTGCCAGCAGTTACTCGACTAGCGGGAGAATGGAGACCCAGTACTTC. It is translated as CASSYSTSGRMETQYF.

The chain couples TRBV5-5 to TRBJ1-2; maybe TRBD1 (6 bases). The CDR3 has 14 amino acids. Germline CDR1 and CDR2: SGHKS and YYEKEE (reference sequence). V was trimmed by 0 bases and J by 5 bases, leaving 11 bases between them. CDR3 DNA sequence: TGTGCCAGCAGCTTGGAGGGGGAGGTTTATGGCTACACCTTC. Amino acid sequence: CASSLEGEVYGYTF.